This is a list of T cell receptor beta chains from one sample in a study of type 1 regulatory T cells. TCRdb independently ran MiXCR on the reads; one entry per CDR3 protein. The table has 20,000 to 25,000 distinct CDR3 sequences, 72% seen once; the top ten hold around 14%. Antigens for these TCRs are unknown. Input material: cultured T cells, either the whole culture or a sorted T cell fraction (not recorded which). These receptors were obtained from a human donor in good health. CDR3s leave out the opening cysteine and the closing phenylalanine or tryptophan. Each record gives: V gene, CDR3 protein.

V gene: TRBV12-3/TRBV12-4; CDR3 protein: ASSFASTEAF
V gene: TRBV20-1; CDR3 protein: SARGQLLNSPLH
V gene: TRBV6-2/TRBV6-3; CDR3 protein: ASTLGLAGGPRTKNIQY
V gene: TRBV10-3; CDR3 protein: AISESTPGRETQY
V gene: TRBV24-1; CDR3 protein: ATSGQAGGLHNEQF
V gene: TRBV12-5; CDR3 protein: ASGLGQASQPQH
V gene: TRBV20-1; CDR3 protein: SAVQAGGPVETGELF
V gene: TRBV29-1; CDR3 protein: SVVTSGSGYT
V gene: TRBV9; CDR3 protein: ASSEGSANYGYT
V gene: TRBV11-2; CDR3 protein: ASSLEDRDTLAGGPTGHEQF
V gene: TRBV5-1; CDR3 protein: ASSTPGGNEQF
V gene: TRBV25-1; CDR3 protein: ASSVYGGSSPLH
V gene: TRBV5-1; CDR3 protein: ASSSAQKGLGTEAF
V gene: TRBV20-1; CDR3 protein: SALTRLAVGNEQF
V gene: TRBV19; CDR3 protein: ASSISGGDAETQY
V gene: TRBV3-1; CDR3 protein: ASSQGLAGPGTDTQY
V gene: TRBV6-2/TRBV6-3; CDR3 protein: ASKRTGTGVGYT
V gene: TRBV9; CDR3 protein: ASSVATGIPYEQY
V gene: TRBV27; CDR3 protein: ASSFSPMRRGMSGANVLT
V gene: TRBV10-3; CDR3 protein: AISESLGGLYNEQF
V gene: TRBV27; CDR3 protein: ASRRRPGTGTHEQY
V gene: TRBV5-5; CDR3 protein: ASSLTTLDTQY
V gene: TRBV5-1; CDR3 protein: ASSPRTFSGNTIY
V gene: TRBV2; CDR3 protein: ASSVDRGDSPLH
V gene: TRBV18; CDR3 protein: ASSPSGQLQETQY
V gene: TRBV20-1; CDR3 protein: SAPLTGGNYGYT
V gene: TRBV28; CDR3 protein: ASSLRSNEQF
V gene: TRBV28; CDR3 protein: ASSFTVGTGELF
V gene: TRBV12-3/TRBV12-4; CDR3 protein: ASTHGGVGQPQH
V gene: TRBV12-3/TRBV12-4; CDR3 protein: ASSTTGELF
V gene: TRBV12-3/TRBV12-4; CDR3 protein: ASSPGTSDTQY
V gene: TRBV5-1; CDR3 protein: ASSVGPGGPNEQF
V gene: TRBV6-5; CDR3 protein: ASSRLAGGFYEQY
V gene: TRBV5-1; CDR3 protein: ASNHLWMGEEPQY
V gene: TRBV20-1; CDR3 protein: SARGGRRNEQF
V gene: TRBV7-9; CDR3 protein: ASSHGGATYGYT
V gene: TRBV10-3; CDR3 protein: AIRRSAGVQY
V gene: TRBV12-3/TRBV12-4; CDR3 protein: ASSPGESQY
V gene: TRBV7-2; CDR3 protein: ASNEASGTSGGLNTGELF
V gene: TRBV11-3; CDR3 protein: ASTPGGTNTGELF
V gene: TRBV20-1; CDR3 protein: SAYPSLTASTDTQY